These T cell receptor beta chains were read from a single sample in a study of shared clonotypes between healthy human individuals. Some clones are missing from TCRdb's copy, which holds only in-frame ones; the method was immunoSEQ multiplex PCR. Here the sample spans about 2.2 million clones, approximately 92% being singletons. The sequenced material came from naive CD8+ T cells from PBMCs. These receptors came from a man aged 18 to 30 in good health. Some clones in this sample may be carry-over from other donors' samples. The conserved cysteine and the conserved F or W are not part of the CDR3 here.

V: TRBV27; J: TRBJ2-1; CDR3: ASSQGLAGVTEQF
V: TRBV19; J: TRBJ1-1; CDR3: ASRDRGNTEAF
V: TRBV12-2; J: TRBJ2-7; CDR3: ASRFSGHPPNSSYEQY
V: TRBV4-1; J: TRBJ2-7; CDR3: ASSHAGPSYEQY
V: TRBV11-2; J: TRBJ2-5; CDR3: ASSPAGHQETQY
V: TRBV5-6; J: TRBJ1-3; CDR3: ASSWGWSGTGNTIY
V: TRBV6-1; J: TRBJ2-2; CDR3: ASSEPPRVPTGELF
V: TRBV28; J: TRBJ1-1; CDR3: ASRPGQGGEAF
V: TRBV5-1; J: TRBJ1-2; CDR3: ATSGGPPYGYT
V: TRBV5-4; J: TRBJ2-3; CDR3: ASSPDREDTQY
V: TRBV27; J: TRBJ1-3; CDR3: ASSPTGSGNTIY
V: TRBV11-2; J: TRBJ1-2; CDR3: ASSLRSYGYT
V: TRBV19; J: TRBJ2-3; CDR3: ASSMASIFTDTQY
V: TRBV19; J: TRBJ1-2; CDR3: ASSPSPSGRPYGYT
V: TRBV9; J: TRBJ2-7; CDR3: ASSEVDRDYEQY
V: TRBV19; J: TRBJ2-4; CDR3: ASRSSGLGIQY
V: TRBV6-1; J: TRBJ2-7; CDR3: ASSGTRDRGYWQY
V: TRBV27; J: TRBJ1-1; CDR3: ASRGTGGTEAF
V: TRBV27; J: TRBJ2-7; CDR3: ASSFSGQGYEQY
V: TRBV5-1; J: TRBJ1-1; CDR3: ASSPMVSGGHEAF